What follows describes a single T cell receptor beta chain. The source of the sample is a study of siplizumab effects on memory and regulatory T cells. The CDR3 runs 15 residues. The germline V gene has CDR1 LNHDA and CDR2 SQIVND (reference sequence). Trimming left V 6 bases short and J 8 bases short, with 20 bases between. Clones were read by immunoSEQ multiplex PCR, and TCRdb kept only the in-frame ones, dropping some. This table has 100,000 to 120,000 clones, 80% to 95% appearing once. The sequence was obtained from a human donor in good health. Material for sequencing was CD4+ T cells sorted from blood. The chain carries TRBV19 and TRBJ2-1; either TRBD1 or TRBD2 may fit D (5 bases each). CDR3 residues: CASSKRWGGPDEQFF. CDR3 bases: TGTGCCAGTAGCAAAAGATGGGGCGGGCCCGATGAGCAGTTCTTC.